This TCR beta chain is drawn from a study of beta chain features in type 1 diabetes (dated by TCRdb to about 2018). The study in broad terms: Mean age, gender distribution, total cell number and subset yield were not different between patients and healthy donors. Regulatory and stem cell-like memory subsets were obtained from only 8 patients and roughly 8 healthy donors, while naive and central memory subsets were obtained from all 30 or so donors. Across all samples, some 99 million sorted cells were examined, and cell number per subset correlated strongly with RNA yield. In the study, TCRB repertoires of sorted circulating CD4+ T cell subsets from recently diagnosed type 1 diabetes patients were compared with those of matched healthy donors.

Study-wide conclusions, independent of this receptor: Naive, central memory and regulatory TCRB repertoires appeared to be more alike among patients than among healthy donors. Shorter templates might have been favored by PCR, but patient and control samples were amplified and corrected together, so both groups would have been affected equally by any skew. Because small numbers of individuals were included in the HLA sub-analyses, any influence of HLA type on TCRB rearrangement was left unresolved. Because cDNA was sequenced instead of genomic DNA, activated cells with high expression could be over-represented, although the groups did not differ in activation or CD3 levels. Patients with type 1 diabetes made fewer insertions and deleted more nucleotides at VDJ recombination sites, implying thymic rearrangement abnormalities. In all four CD4+ subsets, TCRB CDR3 length was moderately but significantly shorter in type 1 diabetes patients.

About this clone: Its antigen is unknown. No much larger clone is present one base from it, and per-base qualities are unavailable.

The High Capacity cDNA Reverse Transcription Kit was used to reverse transcribe all of the isolated RNA, meaning that expressed TCRB transcripts were what got sequenced. Deep immunoSEQ sequencing was performed on naive, central memory and regulatory T cell samples, with an average of approximately 3.9 million total reads per sample. After sorted cells were lysed in RLT buffer, RNA was extracted with DNase-treated RNeasy Micro or Mini kits, with the choice depending on cell number. To prevent cross-contamination, each cell subset was processed individually, whereas patient and healthy donor samples were processed jointly. Using the immunoSEQ multiplex PCR, TCRB sequences were amplified from cDNA into 87-bp fragments spanning the CDR3 region. Sequencing of the amplicons was performed on the Illumina HiSeq platform. Concerning the study's data processing: PCR bias was computationally corrected using synthetic template baselines, reads within Hamming distance 2 were collapsed, and singletons that could not be merged were discarded. Reads were aligned against IMGT to assign V, D and J genes, CDR3 length and insertions or deletions at six rearrangement sites. Within each subset, clonotype counts were normalized to sorted cell number, after which true diversity and Gini coefficients were computed with the tcR R package. The overlap coefficient, calculated on TCRB nucleotide sequences, was used to quantify repertoire sharing. Out-of-frame TCRB sequences from naive cells were analyzed as a proxy for the pre-selection repertoire. TCRdb limited this immuneACCESS table to in-frame rearrangements with V and J called. A share of clones is missing; checked studies link under half to unresolved V genes, and the rest is unexplained. V, J and clone size were drawn from that table, and D and trimming were deduced from the DNA. Present in this sample are 860,000 or so clones, under 20% of which were seen just once. About 0.02% of the sample is in the top ten clones.

The germline V gene yields SGHTA for CDR1 and FQGNSA for CDR2. V lost 5 bases and J lost 3 bases; the stretch between them is 8 bases long. The CDR3 spans 14 residues, from the cysteine through the phenylalanine. Solely the CDR3 DNA is kept, with 42 bases framed from the first base. A single peripheral blood draw of approximately 120 mL on average was collected from each donor into heparinised tubes. A BD FACSAria II was used to sort naive, central memory, regulatory and stem cell-like memory CD4+ T cells with a panel that included CD45RO, CCR7, CD25, CD127, CD95 and CD27. Purity was above 95% for every sorted population. PBMCs were separated immediately by Lymphoprep density gradient centrifugation and were stained directly, without being cultured. So that batch effects would be minimized, each experiment stained and sorted samples in pairs, pairing one healthy donor with one patient.

The sample was naive CD4+ T cells from blood. Per the publication, the cell subset or site label means: true naive CD4+ T cells. Rearrangement joined TRBV7-2 to TRBJ1-6, with no confidently assigned D gene. This TCR was sampled from a woman aged 18-30 years in good health. The CDR3 here reads CASSDPGYNSPLHF. The DNA reads TGTGCCAGCAGCGATCCAGGCTATAATTCACCCCTCCACTTT.